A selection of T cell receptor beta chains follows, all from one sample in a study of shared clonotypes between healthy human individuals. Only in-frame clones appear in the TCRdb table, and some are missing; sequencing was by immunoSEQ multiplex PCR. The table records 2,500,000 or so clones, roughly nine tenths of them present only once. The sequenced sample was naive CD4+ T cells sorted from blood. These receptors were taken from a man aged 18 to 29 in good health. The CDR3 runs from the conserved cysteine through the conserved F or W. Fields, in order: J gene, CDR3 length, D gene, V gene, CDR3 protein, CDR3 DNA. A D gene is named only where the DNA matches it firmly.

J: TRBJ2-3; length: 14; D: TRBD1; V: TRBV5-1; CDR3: CASSLQGYTDTQYF; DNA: TGCGCCAGCAGCCTACAGGGGTACACAGATACGCAGTATTTT
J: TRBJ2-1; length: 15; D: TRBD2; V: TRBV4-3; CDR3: CASSQEGAGGYEQFF; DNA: TGCGCCAGCAGCCAAGAGGGGGCGGGGGGGTATGAGCAGTTCTTC
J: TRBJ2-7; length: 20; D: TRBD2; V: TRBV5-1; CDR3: CASSSLIPGNSKTSGYEQYF; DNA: TGCGCCAGCAGCTCCCTAATTCCGGGAAACTCTAAGACTAGCGGATACGAGCAGTACTTC
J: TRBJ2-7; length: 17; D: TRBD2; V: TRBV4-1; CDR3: CASSQGPGTSGGREQYF; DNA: TGCGCCAGCAGCCAAGGCCCCGGGACTAGCGGGGGTAGGGAGCAGTACTTC
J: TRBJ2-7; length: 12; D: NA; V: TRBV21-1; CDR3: CASSGALIEQYF; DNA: TGTGCCAGCAGCGGGGCCCTGATTGAGCAGTACTTC
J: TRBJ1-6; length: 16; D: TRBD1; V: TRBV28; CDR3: CASTTTGGSYNSPLHF; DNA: TGTGCCAGCACGACTACAGGGGGCTCCTATAATTCACCCCTCCACTTT
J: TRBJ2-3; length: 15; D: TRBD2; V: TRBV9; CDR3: CASSHTSGRADTQYF; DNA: TGTGCCAGCAGCCACACTAGCGGGAGAGCAGATACGCAGTATTTT
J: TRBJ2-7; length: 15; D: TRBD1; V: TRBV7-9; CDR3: CASSRGQGVTYEQYF; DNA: TGTGCCAGCAGCAGGGGACAGGGGGTGACCTACGAGCAGTACTTC
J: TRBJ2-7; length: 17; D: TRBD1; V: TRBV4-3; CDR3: CASSQEIFGTGFNEQYF; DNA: TGCGCCAGCAGCCAAGAAATTTTTGGGACAGGGTTCAACGAGCAGTACTTC
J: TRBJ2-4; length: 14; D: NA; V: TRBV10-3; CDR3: CAISIDLAKNIQYF; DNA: TGTGCCATCAGTATCGATTTAGCCAAAAACATTCAGTACTTC
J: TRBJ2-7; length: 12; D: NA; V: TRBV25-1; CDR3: CAAGTASYEQYF; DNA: TGTGCTGCCGGGACGGCGTCCTACGAGCAGTACTTC
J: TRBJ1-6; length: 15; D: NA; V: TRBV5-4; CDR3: CASSSTNREVGPLHF; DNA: TGTGCCAGCAGCAGCACGAACAGGGAAGTGGGTCCCCTCCACTTT
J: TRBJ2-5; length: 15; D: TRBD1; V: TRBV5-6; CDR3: CASSLGDRTQETQYF; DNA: TGTGCCAGCAGCTTGGGGGACAGGACCCAAGAGACCCAGTACTTC
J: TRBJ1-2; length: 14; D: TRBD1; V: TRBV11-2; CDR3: CASTPTGSGYGYTF; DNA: TGTGCCAGCACCCCGACAGGGAGCGGCTATGGCTACACCTTC
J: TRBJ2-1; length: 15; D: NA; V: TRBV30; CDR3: CAWSLRRSSYNEQFF; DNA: TGTGCCTGGAGTCTCAGGAGGAGCTCCTACAATGAGCAGTTCTTC
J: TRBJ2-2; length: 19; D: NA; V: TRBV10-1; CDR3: CASSAKSPPGVERPGELFF; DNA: TGCGCCAGCAGCGCTAAGAGCCCCCCGGGAGTAGAACGTCCCGGGGAGCTGTTTTTT